This TCR beta chain appears in the sequencing data of a study of fetal regulatory T cell absence and autoimmunity. Study details: Exocrine pancreas autoimmunity occurred in IPEX patients lacking clinical diabetes.

Study-wide results and caveats: Antigen-driven pancreatic autoimmunity before birth in IPEX was inferred from oligoclonal enrichment.

The assay was run at survey level. Some clones are missing from TCRdb's copy, which holds only in-frame ones; the method was immunoSEQ multiplex PCR. Among around 100,000 clones, roughly 70% were seen once, and the ten largest hold roughly 2%. In regard to this clone: Its antigen is currently unknown.

The CDR3 contains 14 residues. V lost 3 bases to trimming and J lost 6 bases; unmatched junction nucleotides: 5. The germline gives CDR1 MNHEY, CDR2 SMNVEV (reference sequence). The rearrangement joins TRBV27 to TRBJ2-7, with 10 bases matching TRBD2. The source is a male donor with IPEX syndrome. The sequenced material came from pancreas tissue. In nucleotides, the CDR3 is TGTGCCAGCAGTTTGGTACCTAGCGGGAGCGAGCAGTACTTC. Its protein product is CASSLVPSGSEQYF.